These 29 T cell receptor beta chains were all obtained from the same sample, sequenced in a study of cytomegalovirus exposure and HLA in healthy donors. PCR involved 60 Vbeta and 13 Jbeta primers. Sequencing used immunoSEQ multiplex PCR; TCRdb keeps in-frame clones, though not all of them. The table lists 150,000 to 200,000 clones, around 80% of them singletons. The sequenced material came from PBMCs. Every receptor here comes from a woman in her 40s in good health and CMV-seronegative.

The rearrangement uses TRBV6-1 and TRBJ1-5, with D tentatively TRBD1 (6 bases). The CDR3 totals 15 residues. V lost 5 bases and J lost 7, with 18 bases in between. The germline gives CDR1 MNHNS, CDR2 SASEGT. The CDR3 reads CASSPTGRVGQPQHF. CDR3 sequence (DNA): TGTGCCAGCAGTCCTACAGGGAGGGTAGGCCAGCCCCAGCATTTT.

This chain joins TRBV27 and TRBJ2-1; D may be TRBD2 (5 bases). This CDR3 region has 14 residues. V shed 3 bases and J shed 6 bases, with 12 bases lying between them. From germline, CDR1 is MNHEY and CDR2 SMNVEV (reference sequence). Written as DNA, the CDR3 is TGTGCCAGCAGTTTTGATCCTGGAGGCAATGAGCAGTTCTTC. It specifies CASSFDPGGNEQFF.

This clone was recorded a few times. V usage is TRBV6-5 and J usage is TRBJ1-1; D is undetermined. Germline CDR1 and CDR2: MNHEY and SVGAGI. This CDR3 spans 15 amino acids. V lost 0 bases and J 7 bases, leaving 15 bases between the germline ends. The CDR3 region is CASSYSGRKGSEAFF. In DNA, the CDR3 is TGTGCCAGCAGTTACTCCGGACGCAAAGGGAGTGAAGCTTTCTTT.

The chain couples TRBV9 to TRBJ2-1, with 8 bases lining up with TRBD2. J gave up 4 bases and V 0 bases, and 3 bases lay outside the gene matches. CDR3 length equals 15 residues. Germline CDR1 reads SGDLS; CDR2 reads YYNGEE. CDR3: CASSVGSGGYNEQFF. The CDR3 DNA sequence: TGTGCCAGCAGCGTAGGAAGCGGGGGATACAATGAGCAGTTCTTC.

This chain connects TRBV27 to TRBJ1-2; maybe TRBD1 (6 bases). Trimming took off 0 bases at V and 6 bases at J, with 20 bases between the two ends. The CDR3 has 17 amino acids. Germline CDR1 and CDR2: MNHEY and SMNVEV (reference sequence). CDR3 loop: CASSLSLQGDRRDGYTF. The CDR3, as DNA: TGTGCCAGCAGTTTATCGTTACAGGGTGATCGAAGGGATGGCTACACCTTC.

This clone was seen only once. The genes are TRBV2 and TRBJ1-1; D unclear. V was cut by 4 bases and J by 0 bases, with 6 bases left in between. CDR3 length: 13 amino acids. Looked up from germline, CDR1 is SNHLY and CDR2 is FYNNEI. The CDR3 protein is CASSVFMNTEAFF. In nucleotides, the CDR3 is TGTGCCAGCAGTGTTTTCATGAACACTGAAGCTTTCTTT.

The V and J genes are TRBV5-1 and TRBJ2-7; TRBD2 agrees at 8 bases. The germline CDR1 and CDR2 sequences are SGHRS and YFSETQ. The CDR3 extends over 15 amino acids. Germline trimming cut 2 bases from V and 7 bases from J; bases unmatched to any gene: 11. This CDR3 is CASSFGGTRPGEQYF. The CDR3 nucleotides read TGCGCCAGCAGCTTCGGAGGGACTAGGCCCGGGGAGCAGTACTTC.

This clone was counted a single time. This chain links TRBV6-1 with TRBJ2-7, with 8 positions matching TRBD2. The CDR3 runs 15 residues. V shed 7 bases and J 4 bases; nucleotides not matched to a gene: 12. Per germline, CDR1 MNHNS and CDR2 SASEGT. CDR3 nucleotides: TGTGCCAGCAAATGGACTAGCTTAGGGCCGTACGAGCAGTACTTC. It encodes CASKWTSLGPYEQYF.

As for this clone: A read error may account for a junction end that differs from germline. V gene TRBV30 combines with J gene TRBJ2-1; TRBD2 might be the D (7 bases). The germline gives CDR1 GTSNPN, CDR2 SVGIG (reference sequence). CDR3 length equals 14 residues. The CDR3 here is CAWSRGQRDNERFF. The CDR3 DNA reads TGTGCCTGGAGTCGCGGTCAGCGGGACAATGAGCGGTTCTTC.

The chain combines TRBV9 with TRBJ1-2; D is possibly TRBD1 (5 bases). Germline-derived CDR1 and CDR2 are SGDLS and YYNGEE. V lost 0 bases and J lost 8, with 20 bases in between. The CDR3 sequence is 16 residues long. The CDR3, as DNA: TGTGCCAGCAGCGTAGCTCTGCCGGGGGATAAGGGCGGCTACACCTTC. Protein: CASSVALPGDKGGYTF.

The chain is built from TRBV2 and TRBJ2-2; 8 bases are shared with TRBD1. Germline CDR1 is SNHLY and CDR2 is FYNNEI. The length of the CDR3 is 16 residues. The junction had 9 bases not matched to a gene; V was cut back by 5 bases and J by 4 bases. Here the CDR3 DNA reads TGTGCCAGCAGTTTTCAGGGGGCGACGGGCACCGGGGAGCTGTTTTTT. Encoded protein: CASSFQGATGTGELFF.

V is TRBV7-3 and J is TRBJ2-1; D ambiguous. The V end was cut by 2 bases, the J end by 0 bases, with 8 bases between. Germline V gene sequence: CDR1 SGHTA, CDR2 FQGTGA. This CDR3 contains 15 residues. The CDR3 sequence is CASSLAVSSYNEQFF. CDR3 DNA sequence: TGTGCCAGCAGCTTAGCGGTGAGCTCCTACAATGAGCAGTTCTTC.

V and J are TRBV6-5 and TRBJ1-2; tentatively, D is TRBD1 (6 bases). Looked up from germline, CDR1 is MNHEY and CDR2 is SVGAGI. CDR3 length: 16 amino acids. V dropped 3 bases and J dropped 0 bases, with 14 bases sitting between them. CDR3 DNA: TGTGCCAGCAGTTATACCCGGGACAAAGCTAACTATGGCTACACCTTC. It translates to CASSYTRDKANYGYTF.

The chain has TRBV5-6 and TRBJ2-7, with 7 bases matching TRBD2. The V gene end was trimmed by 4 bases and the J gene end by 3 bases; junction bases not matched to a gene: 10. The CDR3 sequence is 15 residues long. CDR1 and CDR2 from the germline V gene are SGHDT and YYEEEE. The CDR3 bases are TGTGCCAGCAGCCTCAGCGGGATTAAGATCTACGAGCAGTACTTC. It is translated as CASSLSGIKIYEQYF. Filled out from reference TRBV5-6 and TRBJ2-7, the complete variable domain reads DAGVTQSPTHLIKTRGQQVTLRCSPKSGHDTVSWYQQALGQGPQFIFQYYEEEERQRGNFPDRFSGHQFPNYSSELNVNALLLGDSALYLCASSLSGIKIYEQYFGPGTRLTVT.

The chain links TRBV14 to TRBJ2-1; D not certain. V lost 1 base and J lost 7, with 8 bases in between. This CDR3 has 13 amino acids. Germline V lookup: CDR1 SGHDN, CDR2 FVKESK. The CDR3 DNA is TGTGCCAGCAGCCAAGGCGGTGCGAATGAGCAGTTCTTC. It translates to CASSQGGANEQFF.

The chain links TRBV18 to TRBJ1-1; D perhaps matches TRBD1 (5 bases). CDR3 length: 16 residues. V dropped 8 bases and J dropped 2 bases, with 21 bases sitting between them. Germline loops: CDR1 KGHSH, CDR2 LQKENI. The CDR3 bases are TGTGCCAGCCCGTTAGGGACTACCCCCCACAACACTGAAGCTTTCTTT. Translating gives CASPLGTTPHNTEAFF.

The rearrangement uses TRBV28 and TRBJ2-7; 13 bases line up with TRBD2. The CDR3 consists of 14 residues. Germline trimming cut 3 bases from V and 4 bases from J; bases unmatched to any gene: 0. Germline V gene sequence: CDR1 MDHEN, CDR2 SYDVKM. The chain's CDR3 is CASSLTSGRYEQYF. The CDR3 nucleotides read TGTGCCAGCAGTTTGACTAGCGGGAGGTACGAGCAGTACTTC.

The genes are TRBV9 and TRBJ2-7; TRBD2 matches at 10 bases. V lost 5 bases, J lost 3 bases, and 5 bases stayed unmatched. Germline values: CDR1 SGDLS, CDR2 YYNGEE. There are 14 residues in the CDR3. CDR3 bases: TGTGCCAGCAGTTCTAGCGGGAGAGTCTACGAGCAGTACTTC. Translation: CASSSSGRVYEQYF.

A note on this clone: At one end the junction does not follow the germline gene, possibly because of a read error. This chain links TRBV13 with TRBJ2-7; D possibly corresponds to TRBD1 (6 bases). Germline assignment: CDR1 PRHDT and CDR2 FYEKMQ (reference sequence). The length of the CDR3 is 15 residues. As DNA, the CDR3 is TGTGCCAGCAGCCTAGGCCCGGGACAACCCTACGAGCAGTACTTC. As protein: CASSLGPGQPYEQYF.

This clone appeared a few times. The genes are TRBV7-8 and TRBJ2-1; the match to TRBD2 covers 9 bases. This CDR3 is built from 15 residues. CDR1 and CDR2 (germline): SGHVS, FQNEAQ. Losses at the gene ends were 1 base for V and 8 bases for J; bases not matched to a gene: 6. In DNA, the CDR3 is TGTGCCAGCAGCTTAGTGCCTAGCGGGACCCATGAGCAGTTCTTC. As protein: CASSLVPSGTHEQFF.

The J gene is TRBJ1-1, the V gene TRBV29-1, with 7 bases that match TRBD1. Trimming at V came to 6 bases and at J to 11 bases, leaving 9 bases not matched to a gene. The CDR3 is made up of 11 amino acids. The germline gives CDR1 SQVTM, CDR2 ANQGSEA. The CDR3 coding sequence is TGCAGCGTGTTGTTGGGACAGACCGCTTTCTTT. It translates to CSVLLGQTAFF.

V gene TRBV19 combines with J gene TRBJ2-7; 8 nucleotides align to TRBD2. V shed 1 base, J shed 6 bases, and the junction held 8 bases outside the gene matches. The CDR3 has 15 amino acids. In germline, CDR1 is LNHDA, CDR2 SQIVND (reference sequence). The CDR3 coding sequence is TGTGCCAGTAGTATAGGGCTCGGGACTAGATCCGAGCAGTACTTC. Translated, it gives CASSIGLGTRSEQYF.

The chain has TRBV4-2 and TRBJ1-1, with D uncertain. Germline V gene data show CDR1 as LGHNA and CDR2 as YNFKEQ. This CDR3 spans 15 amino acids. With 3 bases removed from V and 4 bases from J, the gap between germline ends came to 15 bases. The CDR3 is CASSQASLGVTEAFF. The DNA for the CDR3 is TGTGCCAGCAGCCAGGCCTCCTTGGGAGTCACTGAAGCTTTCTTT.

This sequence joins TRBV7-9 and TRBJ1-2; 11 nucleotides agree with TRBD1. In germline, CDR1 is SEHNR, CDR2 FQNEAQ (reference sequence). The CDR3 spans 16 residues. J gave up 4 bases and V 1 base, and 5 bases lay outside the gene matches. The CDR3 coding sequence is TGTGCCAGCAGCTTAGTAGGGGACAGGGGGGCCTATGGCTACACCTTC. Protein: CASSLVGDRGAYGYTF.

The CDR3 DNA follows: TGTGCCAGCAGCTTAGCTCTGAACTCCGAGCAGTACTTC. It codes for CASSLALNSEQYF. The chain couples TRBV7-3 to TRBJ2-7; D unresolved. Per the germline V gene, CDR1 is SGHTA and CDR2 is FQGTGA. Between the trimmed V and J ends, which lost 2 bases and 6 bases, there was a span of 11 bases. The CDR3 runs to 13 residues.

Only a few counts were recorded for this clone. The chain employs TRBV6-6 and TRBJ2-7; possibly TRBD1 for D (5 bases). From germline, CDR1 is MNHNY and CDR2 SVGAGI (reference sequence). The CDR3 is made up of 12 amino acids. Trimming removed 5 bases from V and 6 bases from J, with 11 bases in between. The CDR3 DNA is TGTGCCAGCAGTCGGACAACTTCCGAGCAGTACTTC. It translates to CASSRTTSEQYF.

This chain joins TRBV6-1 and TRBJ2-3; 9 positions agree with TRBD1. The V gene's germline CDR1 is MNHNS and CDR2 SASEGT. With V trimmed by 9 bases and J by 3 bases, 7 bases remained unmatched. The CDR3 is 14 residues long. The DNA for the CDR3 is TGTGCCAGTTGCCGGGACAGGGAAACAGATACGCAGTATTTT. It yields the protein CASCRDRETDTQYF.

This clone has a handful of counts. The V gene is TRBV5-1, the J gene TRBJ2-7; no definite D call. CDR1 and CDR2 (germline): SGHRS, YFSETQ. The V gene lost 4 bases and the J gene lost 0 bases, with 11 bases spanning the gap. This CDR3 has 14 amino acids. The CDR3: CASSPLGVSYEQYF. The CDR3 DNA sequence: TGCGCCAGCAGCCCGCTGGGCGTCTCCTACGAGCAGTACTTC.

CDR3 DNA: TGTGCCAGCAGTTACTCATCAGCTGGGCCCTACGAGCAGTACTTC. It codes for CASSYSSAGPYEQYF. This sequence joins TRBV6-5 and TRBJ2-5; unclear D gene. Gene TRBJ2-7 matches the end of the DNA better, so the J call may be wrong. The CDR3 contains 15 residues. The V gene's germline CDR1 is MNHEY and CDR2 SVGAGI.